This T cell receptor beta chain was identified during a study of blood T cell repertoires in COVID-19. About the research overall: The origin of the acute and convalescent COVID-19 samples was the United States, Italy and Spain.

Germline loops: CDR1 SGHRS, CDR2 YFSETQ. The CDR3 spans 14 residues. V lost 0 bases to trimming and J lost 6 bases, with 11 bases between them. Sequenced by immunoSEQ multiplex PCR; TCRdb stores in-frame clones only, minus some. The table lists almost 350,000 clones, more than 70% of them singletons. This receptor was taken from a woman aged 25 to 39 who had been exposed to COVID-19. This chain connects TRBV5-1 to TRBJ2-3; D unclear. The specimen sequenced was PBMCs or T cells enriched from blood (not recorded which). The CDR3 region is CASSLAATQDTQYF. The CDR3 DNA follows: TGCGCCAGCAGCTTGGCAGCTACACAGGATACGCAGTATTTT.